The clone carrying this T cell receptor beta chain was observed a few times. The antigen is unknown. This entry comes from a study of human T cells and chemical hapten exposure. For the study at large: Weekly diphenylcyclopropenone doses were given to patients' scalps across the roughly 25-week study. Alopecia areata, totalis and universalis patients, mostly female, were included.

CDR1 SGHTA and CDR2 FQGNSA come from the germline V gene. Trimming pared 5 bases from V and 4 bases from J, leaving 20 bases between. The CDR3 runs to 16 residues. Noted time point: pre-sensitization, week 0. Described treatment: therapeutic diphenylcyclopropenone sensitization with weekly scalp DPC. From whole blood left unfractionated, total RNA was extracted. TCRdb re-derived calls from the RACE reads in MiXCR, one entry per CDR3 protein. Among about 35,000 distinct CDR3 sequences listed, 12% were seen once. Notes on the study in general: Expanded TCRs showed more large CDR3 clusters than pre-sensitization or healthy control sets. With patch test score, the counts of PT1 expanded TCRs showed a positive correlation.

The V call is TRBV7-2, the J call TRBJ1-1; D ambiguous. The sample was whole blood, taken in connection with sensitization to the hapten diphenylcyclopropenone (DPC). This TCR was recovered from a middle-aged woman with alopecia areata. Some clones in this sample may be carry-over from other donors' samples. CDR3 coding DNA: TGTGCCAGCAGCCCTAACGGGCCGGGTGCAAGCACTGAAGCTTTCTTT. Residues: CASSPNGPGASTEAFF.